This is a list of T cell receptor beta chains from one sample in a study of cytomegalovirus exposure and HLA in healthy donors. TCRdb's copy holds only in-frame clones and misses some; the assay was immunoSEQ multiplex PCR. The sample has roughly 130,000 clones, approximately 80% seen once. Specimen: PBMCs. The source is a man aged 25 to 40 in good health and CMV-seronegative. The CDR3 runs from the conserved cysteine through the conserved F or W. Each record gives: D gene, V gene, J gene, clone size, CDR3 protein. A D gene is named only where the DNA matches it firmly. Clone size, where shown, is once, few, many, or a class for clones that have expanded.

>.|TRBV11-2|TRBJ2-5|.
CASSSAVRLNQRETQYF
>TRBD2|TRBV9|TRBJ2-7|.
CASSVGDGGGYEQYF
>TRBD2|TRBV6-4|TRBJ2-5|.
CASSVRGGRRETQYF
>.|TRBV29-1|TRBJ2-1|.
CSVAAGSYNEQFF
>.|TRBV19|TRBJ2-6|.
CASSEGDTGANVLTF
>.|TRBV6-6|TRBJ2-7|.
CASSPGDSYEQYF
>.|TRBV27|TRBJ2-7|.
CASSPGLGYEQYF
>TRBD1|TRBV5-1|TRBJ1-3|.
CASSAGQNSISGNTIYF
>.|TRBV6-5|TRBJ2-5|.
CASSRQVRGRETQYF
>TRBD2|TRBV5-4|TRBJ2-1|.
CASSGTSGSWVNNEQFF
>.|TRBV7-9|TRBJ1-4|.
CASSLTATNEKLFF
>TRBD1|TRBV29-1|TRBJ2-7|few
CSAAGTGGEQYF
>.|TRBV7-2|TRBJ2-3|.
CASSLSMSGIRTADTQYF
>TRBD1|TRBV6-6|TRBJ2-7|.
CASSWPGTEGYEQYF
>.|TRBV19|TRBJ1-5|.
CASNWQYSNQPQHF
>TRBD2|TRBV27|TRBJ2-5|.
CASSLTLPAGAISGQYF
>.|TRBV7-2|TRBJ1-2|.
CASREGGQSGGYTF
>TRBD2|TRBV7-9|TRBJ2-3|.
CASSLVAGDTDTQYF
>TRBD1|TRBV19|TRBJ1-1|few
CASSILGQGAAEAFF
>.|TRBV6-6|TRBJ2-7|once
CASSSVTYEQYF
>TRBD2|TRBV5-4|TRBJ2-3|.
CASSQILAGGTDTQYF
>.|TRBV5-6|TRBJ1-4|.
CASSFGRSGEKLFF